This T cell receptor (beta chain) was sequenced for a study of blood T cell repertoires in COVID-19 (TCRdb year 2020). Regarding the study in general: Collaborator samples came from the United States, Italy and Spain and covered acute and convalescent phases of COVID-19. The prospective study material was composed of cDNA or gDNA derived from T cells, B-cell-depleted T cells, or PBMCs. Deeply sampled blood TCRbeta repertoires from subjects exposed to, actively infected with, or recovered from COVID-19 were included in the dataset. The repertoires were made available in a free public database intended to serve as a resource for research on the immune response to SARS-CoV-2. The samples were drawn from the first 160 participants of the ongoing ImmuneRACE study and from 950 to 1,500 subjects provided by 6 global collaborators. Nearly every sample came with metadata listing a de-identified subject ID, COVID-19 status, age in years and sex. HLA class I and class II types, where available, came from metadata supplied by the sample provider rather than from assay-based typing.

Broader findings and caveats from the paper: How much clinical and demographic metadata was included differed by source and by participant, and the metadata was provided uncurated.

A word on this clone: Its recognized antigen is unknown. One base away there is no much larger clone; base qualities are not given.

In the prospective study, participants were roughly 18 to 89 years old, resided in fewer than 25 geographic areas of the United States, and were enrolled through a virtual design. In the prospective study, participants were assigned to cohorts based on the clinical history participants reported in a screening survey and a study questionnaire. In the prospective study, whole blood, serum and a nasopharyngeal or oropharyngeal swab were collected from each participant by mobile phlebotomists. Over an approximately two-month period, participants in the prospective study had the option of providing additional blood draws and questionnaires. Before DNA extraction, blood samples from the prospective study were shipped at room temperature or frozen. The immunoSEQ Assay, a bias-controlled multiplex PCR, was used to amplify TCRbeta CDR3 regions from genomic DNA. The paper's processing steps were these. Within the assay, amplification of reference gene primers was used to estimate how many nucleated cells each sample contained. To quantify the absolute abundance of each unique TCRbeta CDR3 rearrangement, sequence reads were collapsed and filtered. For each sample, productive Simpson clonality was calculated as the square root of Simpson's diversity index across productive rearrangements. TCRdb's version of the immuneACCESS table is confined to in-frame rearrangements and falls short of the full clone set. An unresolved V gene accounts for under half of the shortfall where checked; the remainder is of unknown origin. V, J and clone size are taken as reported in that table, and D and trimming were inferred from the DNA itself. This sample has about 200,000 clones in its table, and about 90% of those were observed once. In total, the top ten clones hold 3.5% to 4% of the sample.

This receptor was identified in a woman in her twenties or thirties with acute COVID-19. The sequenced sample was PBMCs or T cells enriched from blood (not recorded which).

The bases read TGTGCCAGCAGCGGCCGAGTCACAGGGGCCACCGGGGAGCTGTTTTTT. Its amino acids are CASSGRVTGATGELFF. The receptor chain draws on TRBV9 and TRBJ2-2; TRBD1 agrees with 7 junctional bases. The V end gives up 3 bases and the J end 4 bases, leaving 9 bases in the junction not matched to a gene. Sequences SGDLS (CDR1) and YYNGEE (CDR2) are obtained from the germline V gene. Counted from cysteine to phenylalanine, this CDR3 has 16 amino acids. Of the read, only the CDR3 DNA is kept; its 48 bases are in frame from base 1.